Listed below are T cell receptor beta chains from one sample, sequenced in a study of shared clonotypes between healthy human individuals. Sequencing was performed with immunoSEQ multiplex PCR; in TCRdb, only in-frame clones are kept and a portion is missing. The table shows around 1,900,000 clones, with just under 95% occurring only once. Sequencing was done on a sample of naive CD8+ T cells from PBMCs. The receptor source for this set is a man aged 18 to 30 in good health. Some clones in this sample may be carry-over from other donors' samples. Each CDR3 is given with its conserved first and last residue. D genes are given only for firm matches. A clone size is listed for some rows: how often the clone was seen (once, few, many), or a class if it is expanded.

V	size	D	J	DNA	CDR3
TRBV4-1	.	.	TRBJ2-1	TGCGCCAGCAGCCTCTACGGGTTCGAGCAGTTCTTC	CASSLYGFEQFF
TRBV5-1	.	TRBD2	TRBJ2-7	TGCGCCAGCAGCGCCGGGACTAGCGGGAGCATTAGGTACGAGCAGTACTTC	CASSAGTSGSIRYEQYF
TRBV14	.	TRBD1	TRBJ2-7	TGTGCCAGCAGCCCCTGGACAGGGTACAACGAGCAGTACTTC	CASSPWTGYNEQYF
TRBV11-2	.	TRBD2	TRBJ2-7	TGTGCCAGCAGCTTAGATCTGGGACTAGCTGCACTGGGGCAGTACTTC	CASSLDLGLAALGQYF
TRBV19	.	.	TRBJ2-7	TGTGCCAGTAGTTTCCTTGCAGGAGGAAGCTACGAGCAGTACTTC	CASSFLAGGSYEQYF
TRBV7-9	.	.	TRBJ2-2	TGTGCCAGCAGCTTGAGGGGTGAAGGGGACCCCGGGGAGCTGTTTTTT	CASSLRGEGDPGELFF
TRBV27	.	TRBD1	TRBJ1-4	TGTGCCAGCAGGGGGGACAGAGTTAATGAAAAACTGTTTTTT	CASRGDRVNEKLFF
TRBV19	.	.	TRBJ1-2	TGTGCCAGGCCTTACTATGGCTACACCTTC	CARPYYGYTF
TRBV2	.	.	TRBJ2-3	TGTGCCAGCAGTGTGGTAGGCGTCAGCACAGATACGCAGTATTTT	CASSVVGVSTDTQYF
TRBV27	.	TRBD1	TRBJ2-1	TGTGCCAGCAGTTTAACAGGGGGGACCGGCCGTCGGGGCGAGCAGTTCTTC	CASSLTGGTGRRGEQFF
TRBV10-2	once	TRBD2	TRBJ2-7	TGCGCCAGCAGTAGCGGGATCACTTACGAGCAGTACTTC	CASSSGITYEQYF
TRBV4-3	.	.	TRBJ2-7	TGCGCCAGCAGCCAAGATAGGCCGGTTAGCTCCTACGAGCAGTACTTC	CASSQDRPVSSYEQYF
TRBV5-1	.	.	TRBJ1-2	TGCGCCAGCCGGATTCGGGACGGAACACTTCACTATGGCTACACCTTC	CASRIRDGTLHYGYTF
TRBV27	.	.	TRBJ2-5	TGTGCCAGCAGCCAAGGACCGAACCAAGAGACCCAGTACTTC	CASSQGPNQETQYF
TRBV7-9	.	.	TRBJ2-2	TGTGCCAGGGGTCTAGTAGATGTGAACACCGGGGAGCTGTTTTTT	CARGLVDVNTGELFF
TRBV14	.	.	TRBJ1-2	TGTGCCAGCAGCCGTGCCGGAGAGGGCTACACCTTC	CASSRAGEGYTF
TRBV7-9	.	.	TRBJ2-7	TGTGCCAGCGCCCCGGGGGCCGGATACGAGCAGTACTTC	CASAPGAGYEQYF
TRBV6-5	.	TRBD2	TRBJ2-1	TGTGCCAGCAGTTACTCGGGCCATGGGGGGGACAATGAGCAGTTCTTC	CASSYSGHGGDNEQFF
TRBV27	.	TRBD2	TRBJ2-1	TGTGCCAGCAGTTTAGTTGGGACTAGCGGGAGAGCGACGTTCTTC	CASSLVGTSGRATFF
TRBV4-1	once	.	TRBJ1-4	TGCGCCAGCAGCCCGGACGGACCAACTAATGAAAAACTGTTTTTT	CASSPDGPTNEKLFF
TRBV9	.	.	TRBJ2-1	TGTGCCAGCAGCGTAGTGGCTAGCGCGCATGAGCAGTTCTTC	CASSVVASAHEQFF
TRBV7-9	.	.	TRBJ2-5	TGTGCCAGCAGCCCCGAAAACAGACCTACCCAAGAGACCCAGTACTTC	CASSPENRPTQETQYF
TRBV4-3	.	TRBD2	TRBJ2-5	TGCGCCAGCAGCCAAGATCAGGGCGGGAGTAGGGAGACCCAGTACTTC	CASSQDQGGSRETQYF
TRBV6-5	.	.	TRBJ1-2	TGTGCCAGCAGTTCGGCAGAGAACTATGGCTACACCTTC	CASSSAENYGYTF
TRBV5-4	.	.	TRBJ2-7	TGTGCCAGCAGCTTGGGATTAGCGTTGGAGCAGTACTTC	CASSLGLALEQYF
TRBV5-6	.	.	TRBJ1-4	TGTGCCAGCAGCTTGGGGGCCCGGGACACAGAAAAACTGTTTTTT	CASSLGARDTEKLFF
TRBV7-9	.	.	TRBJ1-2	TGTGCCAGCAGCTTAGCGCTGGGGGTCGATAGCTATGGCTACACCTTC	CASSLALGVDSYGYTF
TRBV6-1	.	.	TRBJ1-2	TGTGCCAGCAGTGAAGCGACGCTGACAATTGATGGCTACACCTTC	CASSEATLTIDGYTF
TRBV6-6	once	.	TRBJ1-2	TGTGCCAGCAGTGGGGGACTGAACTATGGCTACACCTTC	CASSGGLNYGYTF
TRBV7-6	.	.	TRBJ2-2	TGTGCCAGCAGCCCCCGAACCACCGGGGAGCTGTTTTTT	CASSPRTTGELFF
TRBV4-1	.	TRBD1	TRBJ2-1	TGCGCCAGCAGCCGAGGACAGGTATACAATGAGCAGTTCTTC	CASSRGQVYNEQFF
TRBV7-6	.	TRBD2	TRBJ2-5	TGTGCCAGCAGCAAATTAGCGGGGACGCAAGAGACCCAGTACTTC	CASSKLAGTQETQYF
TRBV9	.	.	TRBJ2-2	TGTGCCAGCAGCGTTTCTAGTTCCCGGGAGCTGTTTTTT	CASSVSSSRELFF
TRBV19	.	.	TRBJ1-1	TGTGCCAGTAGTATTAGAGGGTCAGGCACTGAAGCTTTCTTT	CASSIRGSGTEAFF
TRBV28	.	.	TRBJ1-2	TGTGCCAGCAGTTTATCGTTTCCAAACTCTGGCTCTGGCTACACCTTC	CASSLSFPNSGSGYTF
TRBV7-9	.	.	TRBJ2-4	TGTGCCAGCTCGTCGGTGGAAGCCAAAAACATTCAGTACTTC	CASSSVEAKNIQYF
TRBV5-6	.	.	TRBJ2-7	TGTGCCAGCAGTTCCGGGACGGGACCGATCGAGCAGTACTTC	CASSSGTGPIEQYF
TRBV27	.	.	TRBJ2-3	TGTGCCAGCAGACTGAGGGGTAGCACAGATACGCAGTATTTT	CASRLRGSTDTQYF
TRBV7-3	.	.	TRBJ1-5	TGTGCCAGCAGCCAAAAACCCGACAGGTGGGTCAATCAGCCCCAGCATTTT	CASSQKPDRWVNQPQHF
TRBV28	.	.	TRBJ1-1	TGTGCCAGCAGTTCACCCGAAGGGTCAGCTTTCTTT	CASSSPEGSAFF
TRBV7-9	.	.	TRBJ1-2	TGTGCCAGCAGCTTGAGTGGCAGGGCTGCTGGTGGCTACACCTTC	CASSLSGRAAGGYTF
TRBV19	.	.	TRBJ1-5	TGTGCCAGTAGGCCGGGGGTAGCCGGGCTTAATCAGCCCCAGCATTTT	CASRPGVAGLNQPQHF
TRBV25-1	.	.	TRBJ1-1	TGTGCCAGCGGCGTCCCGGGAGGGGGCACTGAAGCTTTCTTT	CASGVPGGGTEAFF
TRBV27	.	TRBD2	TRBJ2-1	TGTGCCAGCAGGACCGGGACTAGCGGGGGATTCAATGAGCAGTTCTTC	CASRTGTSGGFNEQFF
TRBV27	.	.	TRBJ2-6	TGTGCCAGCAGCGGTACTGGGGCCAACGTCCTGACTTTC	CASSGTGANVLTF